Sequencing of this T cell receptor beta chain was carried out in a study of shared clonotypes between healthy human individuals. About the study: A couple of women and three men aged 18 to 49 served as donors. CD4 naive cells filled three plates per donor, CD4 memory three, CD8 naive two and CD8 memory one.

V was pared by 3 bases and J by 6 bases, with 12 bases of the junction left unmatched. Germline CDR1 MGHRA, CDR2 YSYEKL. This CDR3 is built from 16 residues. Each cell subset's genomic DNA was divided evenly among several immunoSEQ plates. The table came from immunoSEQ multiplex PCR; TCRdb's copy has only in-frame clones and leaves some out. Among around 690,000 clones listed, less than 95% were seen once. This clone was found once. This receptor was obtained from a man aged 18 to 35 in good health. Some clones in this sample may be carry-over from other donors' samples. Material for sequencing was memory CD8+ T cells from PBMCs. The sample's subset: CD45RO+ cells pooled with CCR7-negative TemRA cells. The chain links TRBV4-1 to TRBJ2-7; TRBD1 agrees at 9 bases. CDR3 DNA: TGCGCCAGCAGCCACCTCCCGGGACAGGGCCCCCGCGAGCAGTACTTC. It yields the protein CASSHLPGQGPREQYF.